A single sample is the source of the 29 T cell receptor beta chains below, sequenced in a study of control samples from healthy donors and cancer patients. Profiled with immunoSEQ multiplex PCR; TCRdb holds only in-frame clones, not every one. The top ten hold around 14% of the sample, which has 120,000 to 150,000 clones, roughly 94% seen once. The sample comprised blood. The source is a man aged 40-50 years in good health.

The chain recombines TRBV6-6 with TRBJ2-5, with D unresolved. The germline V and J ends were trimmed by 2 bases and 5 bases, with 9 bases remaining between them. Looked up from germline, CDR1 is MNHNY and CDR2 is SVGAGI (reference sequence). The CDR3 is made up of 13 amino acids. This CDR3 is CASSYDTLETQYF. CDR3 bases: TGTGCCAGCAGTTACGACACCTTGGAGACCCAGTACTTC.

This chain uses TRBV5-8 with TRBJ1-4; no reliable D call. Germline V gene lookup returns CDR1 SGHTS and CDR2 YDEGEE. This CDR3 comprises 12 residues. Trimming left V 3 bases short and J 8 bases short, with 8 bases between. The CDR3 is CASSSDAEKLFF. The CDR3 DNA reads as TGTGCCAGCAGCTCCGACGCGGAAAAACTGTTTTTT.

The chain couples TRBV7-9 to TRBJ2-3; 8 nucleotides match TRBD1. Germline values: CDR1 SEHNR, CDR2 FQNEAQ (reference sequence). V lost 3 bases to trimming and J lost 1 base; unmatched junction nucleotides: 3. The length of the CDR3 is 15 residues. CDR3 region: CASSLTGAGTDTQYF. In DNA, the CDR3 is TGTGCCAGCAGCTTGACAGGGGCGGGCACAGATACGCAGTATTTT.

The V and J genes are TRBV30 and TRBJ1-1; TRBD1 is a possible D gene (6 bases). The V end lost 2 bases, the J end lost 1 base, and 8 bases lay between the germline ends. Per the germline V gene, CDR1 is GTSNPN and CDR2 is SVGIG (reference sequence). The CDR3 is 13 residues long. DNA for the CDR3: TGTGCCTGGAGTACACAGGGGAACACTGAAGCTTTCTTT. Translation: CAWSTQGNTEAFF.

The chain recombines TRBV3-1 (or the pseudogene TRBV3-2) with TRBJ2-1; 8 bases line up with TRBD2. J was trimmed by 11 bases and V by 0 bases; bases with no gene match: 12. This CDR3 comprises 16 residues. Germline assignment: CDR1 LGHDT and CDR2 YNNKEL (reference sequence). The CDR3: CASSQERAGASFKQFF. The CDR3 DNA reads TGTGCCAGCAGCCAAGAACGAGCGGGGGCTTCCTTTAAGCAGTTCTTC.

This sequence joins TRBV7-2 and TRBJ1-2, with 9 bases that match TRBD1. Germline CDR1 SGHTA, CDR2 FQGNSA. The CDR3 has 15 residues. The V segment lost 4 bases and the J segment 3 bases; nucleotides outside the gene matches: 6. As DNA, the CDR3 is TGTGCCAGCAGCTCCACAGGGGGCCCTTACTATGGCTACACCTTC. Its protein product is CASSSTGGPYYGYTF.

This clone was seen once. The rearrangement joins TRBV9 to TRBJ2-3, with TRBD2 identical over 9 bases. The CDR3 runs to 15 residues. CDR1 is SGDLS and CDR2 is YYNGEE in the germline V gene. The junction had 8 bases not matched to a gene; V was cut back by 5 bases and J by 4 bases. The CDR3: CASSRAGGLPDTQYF. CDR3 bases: TGTGCCAGCAGTCGAGCGGGAGGACTGCCAGATACGCAGTATTTT.

CDR3 DNA sequence: TGTGCCAGCTCACCACGGCAAGTGAACACTGAAGCTTTCTTT. Protein: CASSPRQVNTEAFF. The chain couples TRBV18 to TRBJ1-1, with D uncertain. The germline V gene has CDR1 KGHSH and CDR2 LQKENI. The CDR3 runs 14 residues. V lost 1 base and J 0 bases, leaving 6 bases between the germline ends.

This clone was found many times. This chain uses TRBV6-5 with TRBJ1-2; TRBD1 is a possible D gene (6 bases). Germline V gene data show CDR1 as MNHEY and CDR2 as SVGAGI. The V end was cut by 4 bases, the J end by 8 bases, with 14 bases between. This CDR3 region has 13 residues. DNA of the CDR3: TGTGCCAGCAGTTTTGACAGGTACAGGGGCTACACCTTC. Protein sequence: CASSFDRYRGYTF.

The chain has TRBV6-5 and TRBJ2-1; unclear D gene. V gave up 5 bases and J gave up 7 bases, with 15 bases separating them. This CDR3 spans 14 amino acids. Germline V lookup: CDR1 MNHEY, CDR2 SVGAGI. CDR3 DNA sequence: TGTGCCAGCAGTATACTCCGCGCTGGGAATGAGCAGTTCTTC. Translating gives CASSILRAGNEQFF.

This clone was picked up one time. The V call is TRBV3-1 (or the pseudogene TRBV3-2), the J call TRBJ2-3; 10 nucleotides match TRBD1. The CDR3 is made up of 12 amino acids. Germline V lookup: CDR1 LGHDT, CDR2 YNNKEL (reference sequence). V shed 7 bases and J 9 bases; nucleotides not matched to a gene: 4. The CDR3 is CASTPGQGTQYF. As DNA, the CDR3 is TGTGCCAGCACCCCGGGACAGGGGACGCAGTATTTT.

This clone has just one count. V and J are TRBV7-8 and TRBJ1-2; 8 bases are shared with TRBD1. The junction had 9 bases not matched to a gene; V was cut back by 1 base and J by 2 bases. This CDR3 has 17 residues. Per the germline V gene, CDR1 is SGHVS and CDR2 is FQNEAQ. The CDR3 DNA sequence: TGTGCCAGCAGCTTAGTCCCCTTAGGACAGGGAAACTATGGCTACACCTTC. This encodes CASSLVPLGQGNYGYTF.

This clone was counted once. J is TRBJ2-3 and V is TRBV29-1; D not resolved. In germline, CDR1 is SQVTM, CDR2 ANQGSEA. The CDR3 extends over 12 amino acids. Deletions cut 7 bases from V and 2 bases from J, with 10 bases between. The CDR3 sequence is CSATSLTDTQYF. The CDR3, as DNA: TGCAGCGCGACGAGCCTCACAGATACGCAGTATTTT.

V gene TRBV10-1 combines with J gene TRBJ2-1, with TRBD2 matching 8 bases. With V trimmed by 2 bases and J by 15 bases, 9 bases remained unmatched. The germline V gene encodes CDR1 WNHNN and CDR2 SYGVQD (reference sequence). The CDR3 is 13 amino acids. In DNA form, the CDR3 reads TGCGCCAGCAGTGAGACCAAAGGGCGGGAGGTGTTCTTC. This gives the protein CASSETKGREVFF.

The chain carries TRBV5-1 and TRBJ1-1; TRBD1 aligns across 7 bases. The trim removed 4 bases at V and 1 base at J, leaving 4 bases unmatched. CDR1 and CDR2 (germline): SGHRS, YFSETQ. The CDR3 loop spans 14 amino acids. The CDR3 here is CASSAGQTNTEAFF. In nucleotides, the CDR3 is TGCGCCAGCAGCGCGGGACAGACGAACACTGAAGCTTTCTTT.

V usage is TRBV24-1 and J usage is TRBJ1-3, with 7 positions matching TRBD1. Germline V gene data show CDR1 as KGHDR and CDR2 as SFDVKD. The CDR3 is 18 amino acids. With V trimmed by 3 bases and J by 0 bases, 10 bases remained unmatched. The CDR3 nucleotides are TGTGCCACCAGTGATGGACAGGCGGGTTTAGGCTCTGGAAACACCATATATTTT. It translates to CATSDGQAGLGSGNTIYF.

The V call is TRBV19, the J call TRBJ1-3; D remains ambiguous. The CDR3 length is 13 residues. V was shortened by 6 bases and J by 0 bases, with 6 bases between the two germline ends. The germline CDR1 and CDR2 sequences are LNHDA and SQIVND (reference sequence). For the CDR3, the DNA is TGTGCCAGTAGGGTCAGCTCTGGAAACACCATATATTTT. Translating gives CASRVSSGNTIYF.

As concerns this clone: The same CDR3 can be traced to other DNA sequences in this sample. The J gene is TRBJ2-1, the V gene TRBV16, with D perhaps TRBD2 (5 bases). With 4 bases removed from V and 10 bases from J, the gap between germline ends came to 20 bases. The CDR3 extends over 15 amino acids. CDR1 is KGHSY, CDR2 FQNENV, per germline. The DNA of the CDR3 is TGTGCCAGCAGCCCCGAGGGCTCCCTAGGTTGGGAGCAGTTCTTC. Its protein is CASSPEGSLGWEQFF.

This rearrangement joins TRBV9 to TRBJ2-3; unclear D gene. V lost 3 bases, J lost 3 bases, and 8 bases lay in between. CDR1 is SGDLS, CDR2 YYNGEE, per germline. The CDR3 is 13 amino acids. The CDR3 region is CASSEPITDTQYF. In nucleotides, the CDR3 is TGTGCCAGCAGCGAACCAATAACAGATACGCAGTATTTT.

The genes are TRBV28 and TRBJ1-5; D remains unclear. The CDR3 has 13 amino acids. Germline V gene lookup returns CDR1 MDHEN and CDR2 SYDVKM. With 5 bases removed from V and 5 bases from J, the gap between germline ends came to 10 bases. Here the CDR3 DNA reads TGTGCCAGCAGTACCTCCCGAGATCAGCCCCAGCATTTT. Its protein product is CASSTSRDQPQHF.

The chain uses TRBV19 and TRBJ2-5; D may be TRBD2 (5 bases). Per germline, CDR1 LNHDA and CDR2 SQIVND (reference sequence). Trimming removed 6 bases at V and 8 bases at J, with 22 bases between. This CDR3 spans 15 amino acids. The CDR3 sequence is CASRPRDYSPATQYF. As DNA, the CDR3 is TGTGCCAGTAGACCCCGAGACTACTCGCCGGCAACCCAGTACTTC. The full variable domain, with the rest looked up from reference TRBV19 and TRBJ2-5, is DGGITQSPKYLFRKEGQNVTLSCEQNLNHDAMYWYRQDPGQGLRLIYYSQIVNDFQKGDIAEGYSVSREKKESFPLTVTSAQKNPTAFYLCASRPRDYSPATQYFGPGTRLLVL.

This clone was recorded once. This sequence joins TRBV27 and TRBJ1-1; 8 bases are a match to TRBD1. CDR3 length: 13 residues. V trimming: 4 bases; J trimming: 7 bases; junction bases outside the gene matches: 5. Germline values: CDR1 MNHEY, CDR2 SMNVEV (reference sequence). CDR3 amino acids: CASSSGTGFEAFF. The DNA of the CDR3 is TGTGCCAGCAGTTCCGGGACAGGTTTTGAAGCTTTCTTT.

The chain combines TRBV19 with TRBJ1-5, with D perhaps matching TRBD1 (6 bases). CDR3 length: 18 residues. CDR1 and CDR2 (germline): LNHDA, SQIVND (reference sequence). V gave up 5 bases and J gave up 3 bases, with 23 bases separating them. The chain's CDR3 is CASSSYPQRRGDNQPQHF. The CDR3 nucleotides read TGTGCCAGTAGTTCTTACCCTCAGCGGAGGGGGGACAATCAGCCCCAGCATTTT.

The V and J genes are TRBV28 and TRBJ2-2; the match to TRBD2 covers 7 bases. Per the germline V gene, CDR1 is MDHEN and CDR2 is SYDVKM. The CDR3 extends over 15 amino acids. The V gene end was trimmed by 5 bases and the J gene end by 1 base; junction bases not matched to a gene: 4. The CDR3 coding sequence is TGTGCCAGCAGTCCGGGACTAAGGAACACCGGGGAGCTGTTTTTT. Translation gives CASSPGLRNTGELFF.

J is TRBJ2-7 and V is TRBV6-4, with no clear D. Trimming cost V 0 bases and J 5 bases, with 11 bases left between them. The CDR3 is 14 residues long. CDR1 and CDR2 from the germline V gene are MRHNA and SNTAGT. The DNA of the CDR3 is TGTGCCAGCAGTGACTCGGGCGGAGACCACGAGCAGTACTTC. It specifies CASSDSGGDHEQYF.

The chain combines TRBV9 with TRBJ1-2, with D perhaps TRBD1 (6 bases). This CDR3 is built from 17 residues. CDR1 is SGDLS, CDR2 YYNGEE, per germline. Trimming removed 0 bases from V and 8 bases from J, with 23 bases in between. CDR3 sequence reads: CASSVDPRGEGGTGYTF. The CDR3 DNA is TGTGCCAGCAGCGTAGACCCCCGCGGCGAAGGGGGAACAGGCTACACCTTC.

CDR3: CASSAGQGGETQYF. The CDR3 bases are TGTGCCAGCAGTGCCGGACAGGGAGGGGAGACCCAGTACTTC. The gene calls are TRBV9 and TRBJ2-5; D perhaps matches TRBD1 (8 bases). The CDR3 loop spans 14 amino acids. CDR1 SGDLS and CDR2 YYNGEE come from the germline V gene. Trimming left V 5 bases short and J 5 bases short, with 16 bases between. Combining the CDR3 with reference TRBV9 and TRBJ2-5 gives the whole variable domain DSGVTQTPKHLITATGQRVTLRCSPRSGDLSVYWYQQSLDQGLQFLIQYYNGEERAKGNILERFSAQQFPDLHSELNLSSLELGDSALYFCASSAGQGGETQYFGPGTRLLVL.

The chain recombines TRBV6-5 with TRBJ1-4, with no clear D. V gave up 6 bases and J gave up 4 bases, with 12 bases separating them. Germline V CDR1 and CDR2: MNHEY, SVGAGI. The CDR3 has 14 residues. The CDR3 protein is CASSPTVNNEKLFF. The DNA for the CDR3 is TGTGCCAGCAGCCCAACAGTAAATAATGAAAAACTGTTTTTT.

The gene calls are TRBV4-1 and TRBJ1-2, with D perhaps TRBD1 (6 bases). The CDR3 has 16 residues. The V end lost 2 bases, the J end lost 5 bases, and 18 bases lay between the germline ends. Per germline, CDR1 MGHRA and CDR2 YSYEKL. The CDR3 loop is CASSQWMDSITYGYTF. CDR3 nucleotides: TGCGCCAGCAGCCAATGGATGGACAGTATTACATATGGCTACACCTTC.